This passage covers 24 T cell receptor beta chains from one sample sequenced in a study of regulatory T cells in long-lasting Graves disease. Researchers made TCR beta libraries by using iRepertoire HTBI primers and running Arm-PCR on CDR3 regions. TCRdb reprocessed the multiplex PCR reads via MiXCR and lists one record per CDR3 protein. The sample carries 350,000 to 450,000 distinct CDR3 sequences, 21% recorded once. Time point meaning: persistent/refractory GD, antithyroid drugs over 5 years with positive TRAb. Researchers made the TCR library from RNA that was extracted from PBMCs. The starting material was peripheral blood mononuclear cells (PBMCs), obtained when the disease was refractory, from a patient treated with antithyroid drugs. These TCRs come from a female donor with Graves disease.

The rearrangement links TRBV5-1 to TRBJ2-7, with a tentative D call TRBD1 (5 bases). V was cut by 4 bases and J by 7 bases, with 18 bases left in between. CDR3 length: 14 residues. The germline V gene has CDR1 SGHRS and CDR2 YFSETQ. The CDR3 nucleotides are TGCGCCAGCAGCCCAGACATGGGGCGCGATGAGCAGTACTTC. Protein: CASSPDMGRDEQYF.

In its sample, this clonotype was seen a few times. The rearrangement joins TRBV3-1 to TRBJ1-3; TRBD1 aligns across 8 bases. The length of the CDR3 is 14 residues. The ends lost 4 bases at V and 6 bases at J; junction bases unmatched: 5. Germline lookup yields CDR1 LGHDT and CDR2 YNNKEL (reference sequence). This chain's CDR3 is CASSRRQGTNTIYF. CDR3 DNA sequence: TGTGCCAGCAGCCGGAGACAGGGGACAAACACCATATATTTT. Using reference TRBV3-1 and TRBJ1-3 for the parts outside the CDR3, the full variable domain is DTAVSQTPKYLVTQMGNDKSIKCEQNLGHDTMYWYKQDSKKFLKIMFSYNNKELIINETVPNRFSPKSPDKAHLNLHINSLELGDSAVYFCASSRRQGTNTIYFGEGSWLTVV.

The chain is built from TRBV7-3 and TRBJ2-2, with 11 bases identical to TRBD2. Germline lookup yields CDR1 SGHTA and CDR2 FQGTGA. V lost 5 bases, J lost 3 bases, and 2 bases stayed unmatched. The CDR3 extends over 15 amino acids. CDR3 in amino acids: CASSLSGRDTGELFF. CDR3 sequence (DNA): TGTGCCAGCAGCCTTAGCGGGAGGGACACCGGGGAGCTGTTTTTT.

This clonotype has a handful of counts. V and J are TRBV30 and TRBJ2-7; a weak D match, TRBD1 (6 bases). V lost 4 bases and J 6 bases, leaving 13 bases between the germline ends. Germline loops: CDR1 GTSNPN, CDR2 SVGIG (reference sequence). There are 12 residues in the CDR3. This CDR3 reads CAWMAGAREQYF. CDR3 DNA: TGTGCCTGGATGGCAGGGGCGCGCGAGCAGTACTTC.

The CDR3 protein is CASSRGGSMNTEAFF. The CDR3 DNA follows: TGTGCCAGCAGTCGTGGGGGTTCCATGAACACTGAAGCTTTCTTT. V and J are TRBV7-9 and TRBJ1-1; D is possibly TRBD1 (5 bases). V lost 6 bases to trimming and J lost 0 bases, with 14 bases between them. Germline V gene data show CDR1 as SEHNR and CDR2 as FQNEAQ (reference sequence). The CDR3 length is 15 residues.

There are many counts of this clonotype. The chain uses TRBV6-1 and TRBJ2-7, with 12 bases fitting TRBD2. The junction had 5 bases not matched to a gene; V was cut back by 5 bases and J by 6 bases. CDR3 length: 14 amino acids. Germline loops: CDR1 MNHNS, CDR2 SASEGT. The CDR3 reads CASSPSGRAGEQYF. The CDR3 DNA sequence: TGTGCCAGCAGTCCTAGCGGGAGGGCCGGCGAGCAGTACTTC.

As concerns this clonotype: This may be a read error: a much more frequent sequence differs by one nucleotide. The V call is TRBV3-1, the J call TRBJ2-7, with TRBD1 matching over 10 bases. CDR3 length: 15 amino acids. Germline-derived CDR1 and CDR2 are LGHDT and YNNKEL (reference sequence). CDR3 amino acids: CASSQEDRGAYDQYF. In DNA, the CDR3 is TGTGCCAGCAGCCAAGAGGACAGGGGGGCGTACGATCAGTACTTC.

The chain uses TRBV24-1 and TRBJ2-5; D is unclear. V was cut by 2 bases and J by 2 bases, with 14 bases left in between. Germline CDR1 KGHDR, CDR2 SFDVKD. The CDR3 runs 16 residues. CDR3 region: CATSDSPVGSQETQYF. For the CDR3, the DNA is TGTGCCACCAGTGATTCCCCGGTCGGGTCGCAAGAGACCCAGTACTTC.

The chain couples TRBV5-6 to TRBJ2-2; D not certain. Trimming stripped 1 base from V and 5 bases from J, with 9 bases between. Germline lookup yields CDR1 SGHDT and CDR2 YYEEEE. This CDR3 has 14 residues. This chain's CDR3 is CASSLIAATGELFF. CDR3 DNA: TGTGCCAGCAGCTTGATTGCAGCAACCGGGGAGCTGTTTTTT.

This clonotype has only a few counts. CDR3 in amino acids: CASSFYGNMNTEAFF. The DNA for the CDR3 is TGCGCCAGCAGCTTTTATGGCAACATGAACACTGAAGCTTTCTTT. The chain links TRBV5-1 to TRBJ1-1; D gene unclear. CDR3 length: 15 amino acids. CDR1 and CDR2 (germline): SGHRS, YFSETQ. V was pared by 2 bases and J by 0 bases, with 11 bases between.

About this clonotype itself: At one end, the junction sequence differs from germline, possibly due to a read error. The chain has TRBV7-7 and TRBJ2-7; D is possibly TRBD2 (6 bases). The CDR3 totals 14 residues. The germline V gene encodes CDR1 SSHAT and CDR2 FNYEAQ (reference sequence). This chain's CDR3 is CASSLVVTSGEQYF. The CDR3 bases are TGTGCTAGCAGCTTAGTTGTAACCAGCGGGGAGCAGTACTTC.

The chain joins TRBV5-5 to TRBJ2-7, with TRBD2 matching 7 bases. V was clipped by 4 bases and J by 4 bases; unmatched bases: 17. Looked up from germline, CDR1 is SGHKS and CDR2 is YYEKEE (reference sequence). This CDR3 comprises 17 residues. The CDR3 sequence is CASSPRGVAGVIYEQYF. In DNA, the CDR3 is TGTGCCAGCAGCCCGCGCGGGGTGGCGGGAGTCATTTACGAGCAGTACTTC.

The V call is TRBV4-2, the J call TRBJ2-5; 9 bases fit TRBD2. This CDR3 is 15 amino acids long. The V and J ends lost 0 bases and 5 bases, in that order; junction bases with no gene match: 4. Germline CDR1 reads LGHNA; CDR2 reads YNFKEQ. As DNA, the CDR3 is TGTGCCAGCAGCCAAGAGGCGGGAGGGACTGAGACCCAGTACTTC. The encoded protein is CASSQEAGGTETQYF.

This clonotype was counted ten times or more. This chain links TRBV27 with TRBJ1-6; no reliable D call. This CDR3 has 14 residues. Trimming removed 0 bases from V and 12 bases from J, with 12 bases in between. Germline V CDR1 and CDR2: MNHEY, SMNVEV (reference sequence). The CDR3: CASSLSAQSLPLHF. CDR3 coding DNA: TGTGCCAGCAGTTTATCGGCGCAGAGTCTACCCCTCCACTTT.

Only a few counts were recorded for this clonotype. The CDR3 DNA reads TGCAAGGGGAATAGCGGGACCGATCATGAGCAGTACTTC. Its translation is CKGNSGTDHEQYF. The V call is TRBV20-1, the J call TRBJ2-7, with TRBD2 identical over 8 bases. The CDR3 extends over 13 amino acids. Germline CDR1 and CDR2: DFQATT and SNEGSKA (reference sequence).

The chain couples TRBV20-1 to TRBJ2-1; D is perhaps TRBD2 (5 bases). This CDR3 comprises 15 residues. Germline assignment: CDR1 DFQATT and CDR2 SNEGSKA (reference sequence). The V end was cut by 1 base, the J end by 4 bases, with 14 bases between. The CDR3 DNA is TGCAGTGCTAGAGCTAGGGCGGGTACATACAATGAGCAGTTCTTC. Its protein product is CSARARAGTYNEQFF.

This clonotype was seen ten or more times. V is TRBV2 and J is TRBJ1-4, with unresolved D. The CDR3 covers 17 residues. V lost 1 base to trimming and J lost 0 bases, with 12 bases between them. Germline CDR1 and CDR2: SNHLY and FYNNEI. CDR3 sequence reads: CASSEDRSHATNEKLFF. CDR3 DNA sequence: TGTGCCAGCAGTGAAGATCGCAGCCATGCAACTAATGAAAAACTGTTTTTT.

V and J are TRBV18 and TRBJ2-7, with 10 nucleotides matching TRBD1. The CDR3 covers 15 residues. Germline V gives CDR1 KGHSH, CDR2 LQKENI. The V segment lost 0 bases and the J segment 7 bases; nucleotides outside the gene matches: 6. CDR3 bases: TGTGCCAGCTCACCACCAGAGACAGGGGGCAGGGAGCAGTACTTC. Translating it yields CASSPPETGGREQYF.

This clonotype was detected many times. The chain joins TRBV28 to TRBJ2-7; tentative D call: TRBD1 (6 bases). The germline V and J ends were trimmed by 5 bases and 5 bases, with 22 bases remaining between them. The V gene's germline CDR1 is MDHEN and CDR2 SYDVKM. CDR3 length: 16 residues. The CDR3 loop is CASSPSINTGIDEQYF. CDR3 in DNA: TGTGCCAGCAGTCCGAGCATAAACACAGGGATTGACGAGCAGTACTTC. The whole variable domain, remainder taken from reference TRBV28 and TRBJ2-7, is DVKVTQSSRYLVKRTGEKVFLECVQDMDHENMFWYRQDPGLGLRLIYFSYDVKMKEKGDIPEGYSVSREKKERFSLILESASTNQTSMYLCASSPSINTGIDEQYFGPGTRLTVT.

The table lists this clonotype with a few counts. The chain uses TRBV28 and TRBJ2-2; 11 bases map to TRBD2. The V gene end was trimmed by 3 bases and the J gene end by 7 bases; junction bases not matched to a gene: 13. CDR1 and CDR2 (germline): MDHEN, SYDVKM. The CDR3 is 18 residues long. CDR3 amino acids: CASSFPLAGGRQVGELFF. The DNA for the CDR3 is TGTGCCAGCAGTTTCCCGCTAGCGGGAGGAAGACAAGTCGGGGAGCTGTTTTTT.

In the case of this clonotype: Mismatch with germline at one junction end may stem from a read error. This chain uses TRBV20-1 with TRBJ1-1; D call uncertain. The length of the CDR3 is 14 residues. Germline V gene sequence: CDR1 DFQATT, CDR2 SNEGSKA (reference sequence). CDR3 DNA: TGCAGTACTAGAGATCAGGTGATGAACACTGAAGCTTTCTTT. It yields the protein CSTRDQVMNTEAFF.

This clonotype was counted once. A much larger clone lies a single base off, so this may be a read error. J is TRBJ1-4 and V is TRBV3-1; no clear D. V lost 7 bases to trimming and J lost 8 bases, with 20 bases between them. The CDR3 contains 15 residues. Germline V gene data show CDR1 as LGHDT and CDR2 as YNNKEL (reference sequence). CDR3: CASKKTRVGVEKLFF. The CDR3 coding sequence is TGTGCCAGCAAGAAGACCCGGGTTGGCGTAGAAAAACTGTTTTTT. The whole variable domain, remainder taken from reference TRBV3-1 and TRBJ1-4, is DTAVSQTPKYLVTQMGNDKSIKCEQNLGHDTMYWYKQDSKKFLKIMFSYNNKELIINETVPNRFSPKSPDKAHLNLHINSLELGDSAVYFCASKKTRVGVEKLFFGSGTQLSVL.

This clonotype was found a few times. This chain uses TRBV7-3 with TRBJ2-2; perhaps TRBD2 as D (6 bases). Germline V lookup: CDR1 SGHTA, CDR2 FQGTGA. The CDR3 sequence is 15 residues long. Trimming took 5 bases from V and 4 from J, leaving 14 bases between them. CDR3 amino acids: CASSRRAGITGELFF. As DNA, the CDR3 is TGTGCCAGCAGCCGTAGGGCGGGAATCACCGGGGAGCTGTTTTTT.

V usage is TRBV5-1 and J usage is TRBJ2-7, with D possibly TRBD2 on 6 matching bases. The CDR3 consists of 12 residues. V lost 4 bases and J 5 bases, leaving 10 bases between the germline ends. Germline V gene data show CDR1 as SGHRS and CDR2 as YFSETQ. Here the CDR3 DNA reads TGCGCCAGCAGCACGACTAGTGACGAGCAGTACTTC. It translates to CASSTTSDEQYF.